A single sample is the source of the 13 T cell receptor beta chains below, sequenced in a study of blood T cells in healthy people across ages. A J-beta primer mix and a sample-barcoded 5' primer were used in a second PCR of roughly 6 to 11 cycles. TCRdb re-analysed the 5' RACE reads in MiXCR, keeping a single row per CDR3 protein. The table includes about a million distinct CDR3 sequences, roughly half detected once. The sample comprised blood. The receptors were sampled from an older woman in good health.

A few counts support this clonotype. For the CDR3, the DNA is TGTGCCACCAGCAGAATGGGGGGGGACATTCAGTACTTC. Encoded protein: CATSRMGGDIQYF. This rearrangement joins TRBV15 to TRBJ2-4, with 7 nucleotides matching TRBD2. CDR1 and CDR2 (germline): LNHNV, YYDKDF (reference sequence). CDR3 length equals 13 residues. Trimming removed 2 bases from V and 8 bases from J; junction bases left unmatched: 3.

This clonotype has a handful of counts. The genes are TRBV5-1 and TRBJ2-7; TRBD2 aligns across 16 bases. The ends lost 4 bases at V and 6 bases at J; junction bases unmatched: 10. Germline values: CDR1 SGHRS, CDR2 YFSETQ. This CDR3 is built from 17 residues. Here the CDR3 reads CASSRTGTSGRVGEQYF. The CDR3 nucleotides are TGCGCCAGCAGCAGAACCGGGACTAGCGGGAGGGTCGGCGAGCAGTACTTC.

In this sample, this clonotype turned up a few times. This chain joins TRBV25-1 and TRBJ2-5, with D perhaps TRBD1 or TRBD2 (7 bases each). Trimming left V 7 bases short and J 2 bases short, with 17 bases between. Germline V gives CDR1 MGHDK, CDR2 SYGVNS. The CDR3 covers 15 residues. CDR3 DNA sequence: TGTGCCAGCACCCACCCAGGGGGGGAACAAGAGACCCAGTACTTC. The encoded protein is CASTHPGGEQETQYF. Full variable domain (missing parts from reference TRBV25-1 and TRBJ2-5): EADIYQTPRYLVIGTGKKITLECSQTMGHDKMYWYQQDPGMELHLIHYSYGVNSTEKGDLSSESTVSRIRTEHFPLTLESARPSHTSQYLCASTHPGGEQETQYFGPGTRLLVL.

V gene TRBV12-3 or TRBV12-4 combines with J gene TRBJ2-2; a weak D match, TRBD2 (6 bases). V lost 3 bases, J lost 8 bases, and 16 bases lay in between. CDR3 length: 15 residues. DNA of the CDR3: TGTGCCAGCAGTTTCTCGGAGGGTCGGCTAGGGGAGCTGTTTTTT. It encodes CASSFSEGRLGELFF.

V and J are TRBV29-1 and TRBJ1-2; D not resolved. Germline values: CDR1 SQVTM, CDR2 ANQGSEA. V was shortened by 5 bases and J by 3 bases, with 19 bases between the two germline ends. CDR3 length: 15 amino acids. CDR3 sequence reads: CSVWADALLDYGYTF. Written as DNA, the CDR3 is TGCAGCGTTTGGGCGGACGCCCTCTTGGACTATGGCTACACCTTC.

Note on this clonotype: Just one base apart from a much larger clone, this may be a read error. The V call is TRBV4-3, the J call TRBJ2-5; 7 nucleotides agree with TRBD2. CDR3 length equals 13 residues. Trimming took 3 bases from V and 11 from J; bases not matched to a gene: 9. Germline CDR1 and CDR2: LGHNA and YSLEER. CDR3: CASSQSGFGGQYF. CDR3 nucleotides: TGCGCCAGCAGCCAGTCAGGGTTCGGGGGGCAGTACTTC.

This chain joins TRBV12-3 or TRBV12-4 and TRBJ2-5, with a possible D match to TRBD1 (7 bases). There are 15 residues in the CDR3. V was cut by 6 bases and J by 9 bases, with 23 bases left in between. As DNA, the CDR3 is TGTGCCAGCAGCCATGGGATGATCAGGGGGGAGTCCCAGTACTTC. Translated, it gives CASSHGMIRGESQYF.

J is TRBJ2-2 and V is TRBV2, with D hard to call. The length of the CDR3 is 13 residues. Between the trimmed V and J ends, which lost 1 base and 6 bases, there was a span of 6 bases. CDR1 is SNHLY and CDR2 is FYNNEI in the germline V gene. This CDR3 reads CASSEEESGELFF. CDR3 DNA: TGTGCCAGCAGTGAAGAGGAGTCCGGGGAGCTGTTTTTT.

The V and J genes are TRBV9 and TRBJ2-3, with D possibly matching TRBD2 (6 bases). This CDR3 has 15 residues. Germline lookup yields CDR1 SGDLS and CDR2 YYNGEE. Trimming took off 4 bases at V and 4 bases at J, with 16 bases between the two ends. The CDR3 sequence is CASSPGLSGADTQYF. For the CDR3, the DNA is TGTGCCAGCAGCCCGGGACTCAGCGGCGCAGATACGCAGTATTTT.

V gene TRBV7-2 combines with J gene TRBJ2-1; tentatively, D is TRBD1 or TRBD2 (6 bases each). The germline V gene encodes CDR1 SGHTA and CDR2 FQGNSA. Trimming stripped 6 bases from V and 2 bases from J, with 14 bases between. This CDR3 region has 15 residues. In DNA form, the CDR3 reads TGTGCCAGCAGTGAACAGGGAGGTACCTACAATGAGCAGTTCTTC. It specifies CASSEQGGTYNEQFF.

The gene calls are TRBV4-3 and TRBJ2-3; TRBD2 matches at 7 bases. Germline V gene lookup returns CDR1 LGHNA and CDR2 YSLEER. J lost 4 bases, V lost 2 bases, and 6 bases had no gene match. The CDR3 length is 15 residues. This CDR3 is CASSQWAGEADTQYF. The CDR3 nucleotides are TGCGCCAGCAGCCAATGGGCGGGAGAGGCAGATACGCAGTATTTT.

The chain links TRBV7-2 to TRBJ1-4; D remains ambiguous. Trimming left V 1 base short and J 0 bases short, with 6 bases between. Germline V gene lookup returns CDR1 SGHTA and CDR2 FQGNSA. This CDR3 contains 15 residues. Written as DNA, the CDR3 is TGTGCCAGCAGCTTAGAGGGAACAACTAATGAAAAACTGTTTTTT. This codes for CASSLEGTTNEKLFF.

This clonotype appeared a single time. The gene calls are TRBV9 and TRBJ2-3; TRBD2 agrees at 7 bases. There are 18 residues in the CDR3. Germline lookup yields CDR1 SGDLS and CDR2 YYNGEE. The trim removed 3 bases at V and 6 bases at J, leaving 19 bases unmatched. The CDR3 DNA is TGTGCCAGCAGCGCCTACGCTTTCCCGGGCCCGGGGGGTGATACGCAGTATTTT. As protein: CASSAYAFPGPGGDTQYF.